The next 26 T cell receptor beta chains were all read from a single sample in a study of T-cell memory formation after mild COVID-19. MiXCR was run by TCRdb on the 5' RACE reads, yielding one entry per CDR3 protein. The sample consists of about 500,000 distinct CDR3 sequences, around 20% of them appearing once. The specimen was PBMCs or a T cell subset sorted from them (not recorded which). The receptors were sampled from an adult woman who had mild COVID-19 (a few samples of this study predate the infection). Cell type and time point are not known.

CDR3 DNA: TGTGCCACCAGCAGAGATCTCGACAGGGGAGAGACCCAGTACTTC. This gives the protein CATSRDLDRGETQYF. The V and J genes are TRBV15 and TRBJ2-5, with 8 bases fitting TRBD1. The CDR3 has 15 residues. The V gene's germline CDR1 is LNHNV and CDR2 YYDKDF (reference sequence). V trimming: 0 bases; J trimming: 4 bases; junction bases outside the gene matches: 4. Complete variable domain (other parts from reference TRBV15 and TRBJ2-5): DAMVIQNPRYQVTQFGKPVTLSCSQTLNHNVMYWYQQKSSQAPKLLFHYYDKDFNNEADTPDNFQSRRPNTSFCFLDIRSPGLGDTAMYLCATSRDLDRGETQYFGPGTRLLVL.

V is TRBV28 and J is TRBJ2-5, with TRBD1 matching over 10 bases. Germline CDR1 MDHEN, CDR2 SYDVKM. This CDR3 has 14 amino acids. Trimming removed 5 bases from V and 8 bases from J; junction bases left unmatched: 8. The CDR3 DNA is TGTGCCAGCAGTATAGCCGGGACAGGGGACACCCAGTACTTC. Its protein product is CASSIAGTGDTQYF.

This clonotype was picked up a small number of times. This chain joins TRBV7-2 and TRBJ2-1, with TRBD1 matching over 9 bases. This CDR3 contains 13 residues. V dropped 5 bases and J dropped 7; count of bases not matched to a gene: 3. Germline-derived CDR1 and CDR2 are SGHTA and FQGNSA. Here the CDR3 reads CASSRTGVNEQFF. DNA for the CDR3: TGTGCCAGCAGCAGGACAGGGGTGAATGAGCAGTTCTTC.

Ten or more counts support this clonotype. The V gene is TRBV5-1, the J gene TRBJ1-1, with D uncertain. Trimming pared 0 bases from V and 1 base from J, leaving 4 bases between. The CDR3 is made up of 13 amino acids. CDR1 is SGHRS and CDR2 is YFSETQ in the germline V gene. CDR3 region: CASSLEQNTEAFF. CDR3 in DNA: TGCGCCAGCAGCTTGGAACAGAACACTGAAGCTTTCTTT.

The J gene is TRBJ1-1, the V gene TRBV2; possible D gene TRBD1, 5 bases. Trimming took 7 bases from V and 9 from J, leaving 27 bases between them. Per the germline V gene, CDR1 is SNHLY and CDR2 is FYNNEI. The CDR3 has 16 amino acids. The CDR3 nucleotides are TGTGCCAGCATACCTCCGGGGGGGATTGAACAGTGGAAAGCTTTCTTT. It codes for CASIPPGGIEQWKAFF.

This clonotype was counted a few times. The J gene is TRBJ2-7, the V gene TRBV19, with D tentatively TRBD1 or TRBD2 (5 bases each). Germline V gives CDR1 LNHDA, CDR2 SQIVND (reference sequence). This CDR3 comprises 14 residues. Trimming shortened V by 6 bases and J by 2 bases, and 14 bases separated the two germline ends. CDR3 sequence reads: CASRSGGPPYEQYF. The CDR3 DNA is TGTGCCAGTAGATCTGGGGGACCGCCCTACGAGCAGTACTTC.

In this sample, this clonotype turned up a few times. CDR3 in DNA: TGTGCCAGCAGTTACGGGACCCTTATCGGAAAACTGTTTTTT. Protein sequence: CASSYGTLIGKLFF. The rearrangement links TRBV28 to TRBJ1-4, with D perhaps TRBD1 (5 bases). Trimming pared 4 bases from V and 10 bases from J, leaving 16 bases between. The CDR3 is 14 residues long. CDR1 MDHEN and CDR2 SYDVKM come from the germline V gene.

The chain combines TRBV6-2 or TRBV6-3 with TRBJ2-1, with 13 bases that match TRBD2. V lost 4 bases and J lost 4; bases outside the gene matches: 4. The CDR3 runs to 16 residues. CDR1 and CDR2 (germline): MNHEY, SVGEGT. CDR3 loop: CASSSWTSGGYNEQFF. DNA of the CDR3: TGTGCCAGCAGTTCCTGGACTAGCGGGGGATACAATGAGCAGTTCTTC.

There are many counts of this clonotype. The chain recombines TRBV18 with TRBJ1-1, with TRBD1 as a possible D gene (6 bases). This CDR3 comprises 14 residues. The V gene's germline CDR1 is KGHSH and CDR2 LQKENI. V dropped 3 bases and J dropped 4 bases, with 12 bases sitting between them. CDR3 coding DNA: TGTGCCAGCTCACCGGAAACCAGGGGCACTGAAGCTTTCTTT. This sequence encodes CASSPETRGTEAFF.

This clonotype was counted between two and nine times. This chain joins TRBV27 and TRBJ2-7; 8 nucleotides match TRBD1. CDR1 MNHEY and CDR2 SMNVEV come from the germline V gene (reference sequence). With 5 bases clipped from V and 0 bases from J, the junction kept 9 bases outside the gene matches. This CDR3 has 16 residues. CDR3 nucleotide sequence: TGTGCCAGCAGTGTACTTGGCCAGGGGGCCTCCTACGAGCAGTACTTC. It codes for CASSVLGQGASYEQYF.

DNA for the CDR3: TGCGCCAGCAGCTCGGAACCGGGACAGGGGTTCGATGGCTACACCTTC. Translation: CASSSEPGQGFDGYTF. This chain uses TRBV5-1 with TRBJ1-2; 10 bases are shared with TRBD1. Germline V gene lookup returns CDR1 SGHRS and CDR2 YFSETQ. Losses at the gene ends were 3 bases for V and 6 bases for J; bases not matched to a gene: 11. The CDR3 totals 16 residues. The full variable domain, its missing parts supplied by reference TRBV5-1 and TRBJ1-2, is KAGVTQTPRYLIKTRGQQVTLSCSPISGHRSVSWYQQTPGQGLQFLFEYFSETQRNKGNFPGRFSGRQFSNSRSEMNVSTLELGDSALYLCASSSEPGQGFDGYTFGSGTRLTVV.

The chain uses TRBV7-8 and TRBJ2-1; 8 bases line up with TRBD2. There are 15 residues in the CDR3. Germline V gene lookup returns CDR1 SGHVS and CDR2 FQNEAQ. Germline trimming cut 3 bases from V and 4 bases from J; bases unmatched to any gene: 5. The CDR3 spells CASSFKREPYNEQFF. The CDR3, as DNA: TGTGCCAGCAGCTTTAAGCGGGAGCCTTACAATGAGCAGTTCTTC.

The rearrangement links TRBV29-1 to TRBJ1-2; no definite D call. CDR3 length equals 13 residues. Trimming took 0 bases from V and 4 from J, leaving 9 bases between them. CDR1 is SQVTM and CDR2 is ANQGSEA in the germline V gene. This CDR3 is CSVEDPGFYGYTF. In DNA, the CDR3 is TGCAGCGTTGAAGACCCGGGATTCTATGGCTACACCTTC.

This clonotype was counted ten times or more. This chain links TRBV7-3 with TRBJ1-1; 11 bases match TRBD1. The CDR3 consists of 14 residues. The V segment lost 6 bases and the J segment 5 bases; nucleotides outside the gene matches: 5. Germline values: CDR1 SGHTA, CDR2 FQGTGA. The DNA for the CDR3 is TGTGCCAGCAGTGCCGGGACAGGGGGGACTGAAGCTTTCTTT. Its protein product is CASSAGTGGTEAFF.

This clonotype appeared a few times. The chain couples TRBV7-9 to TRBJ1-2, with D hard to call. This CDR3 region has 13 residues. The ends were cut back, 0 bases at V and 1 base at J, with 3 bases in the middle. CDR1 and CDR2 from the germline V gene are SEHNR and FQNEAQ (reference sequence). The CDR3 nucleotides read TGTGCCAGCAGCTTAGCTAGTAACTATGGCTACACCTTC. Amino acids: CASSLASNYGYTF.

The chain links TRBV13 to TRBJ2-3, with D perhaps assigned TRBD1 or TRBD2 (5 bases each). The length of the CDR3 is 16 residues. The V gene's germline CDR1 is PRHDT and CDR2 FYEKMQ (reference sequence). Trimming stripped 3 bases from V and 1 base from J, with 14 bases between. CDR3 coding DNA: TGTGCCAGCAGCTTCCAAAGAGGGGCCGGCACAGATACGCAGTATTTT. This gives the protein CASSFQRGAGTDTQYF.

This clonotype was observed a handful of times. The chain is built from TRBV7-3 and TRBJ2-3; D gene ambiguous. Per germline, CDR1 SGHTA and CDR2 FQGTGA. The CDR3 loop spans 12 amino acids. The V gene lost 8 bases and the J gene lost 2 bases, with 8 bases spanning the gap. The CDR3 region has the DNA TGTGCCAGCCGGCAAGTCACAGATACGCAGTATTTT. Encoded protein: CASRQVTDTQYF.

The sample holds a few counts of this clonotype. The V call is TRBV27, the J call TRBJ2-1; 9 bases line up with TRBD2. The germline V gene encodes CDR1 MNHEY and CDR2 SMNVEV (reference sequence). The CDR3 contains 16 residues. V gave up 2 bases and J gave up 7 bases; unmatched junction bases: 9. The CDR3 region is CASSLIAGGPGNEQFF. The CDR3 nucleotides are TGTGCCAGCAGTTTAATTGCGGGAGGGCCGGGAAATGAGCAGTTCTTC.

This clonotype occurred a few times. This chain connects TRBV24-1 to TRBJ2-3; D possibly uses TRBD1 or TRBD2 (5 bases each). Germline V gives CDR1 KGHDR, CDR2 SFDVKD. V shed 2 bases and J shed 8 bases, with 13 bases lying between them. The CDR3 is 14 amino acids. The CDR3 nucleotides are TGTGCCACCAGTGATTCTTGGCAGGGAGTTACGCAGTATTTT. This encodes CATSDSWQGVTQYF.

This chain links TRBV6-4 with TRBJ2-2; TRBD1 agrees at 9 bases. The length of the CDR3 is 15 residues. Germline V gene lookup returns CDR1 MRHNA and CDR2 SNTAGT. V was pared by 5 bases and J by 5 bases, with 6 bases of the junction left unmatched. This chain's CDR3 is CASSPGTGTTGELFF. CDR3 nucleotide sequence: TGTGCCAGCAGTCCCGGGACAGGGACGACCGGGGAGCTGTTTTTT.

This sequence joins TRBV6-2 or TRBV6-3 and TRBJ2-1, with TRBD2 matching 8 bases. CDR1 is MNHEY and CDR2 is SVGEGT in the germline V gene. The CDR3 spans 15 residues. After removal of 4 bases from V and 11 bases from J, the junction contained 13 bases not matched to a gene. This chain's CDR3 is CASSSRGGVRWQQFF. The DNA for the CDR3 is TGTGCCAGCAGTTCCCGGGGGGGAGTAAGATGGCAGCAGTTCTTC.

This chain uses TRBV14 with TRBJ2-2, with D unclear. This CDR3 has 17 amino acids. The germline CDR1 and CDR2 sequences are SGHDN and FVKESK. V lost 4 bases and J 1 base, leaving 16 bases between the germline ends. CDR3 in DNA: TGTGCCAGCAGCCCACCTCTGGGTAGTCTGAACACCGGGGAGCTGTTTTTT. Amino acid sequence: CASSPPLGSLNTGELFF.

This clonotype was detected only a few times. V usage is TRBV7-8 and J usage is TRBJ2-5, with 14 positions matching TRBD2. V lost 1 base and J lost 2; bases outside the gene matches: 3. The CDR3 has 17 amino acids. Germline CDR1 reads SGHVS; CDR2 reads FQNEAQ. This CDR3 is CASSLGGLAGAQETQYF. Written as DNA, the CDR3 is TGTGCCAGCAGCTTAGGGGGACTAGCGGGAGCGCAAGAGACCCAGTACTTC. Filled out from reference TRBV7-8 and TRBJ2-5, the complete variable domain reads GAGVSQSPRYKVAKRGQDVALRCDPISGHVSLFWYQQALGQGPEFLTYFQNEAQLDKSGLPSDRFFAERPEGSVSTLKIQRTQQEDSAVYLCASSLGGLAGAQETQYFGPGTRLLVL.

This sequence joins TRBV21-1 and TRBJ1-1; TRBD1 reflects the table's D call only, with no check against the DNA. TRBV21-1 is tagged as a pseudogene. CDR3 length equals 14 residues. This CDR3 is CASSCMGQGRGAFF. CDR3 nucleotide sequence: TGTGCCAGCAGCTGTATGGGACAGGGCAGAGGAGCTTTCTTT.

The chain links TRBV7-9 to TRBJ2-1; possible D gene TRBD2, 6 bases. V lost 6 bases and J 1 base, leaving 16 bases between the germline ends. This CDR3 spans 16 amino acids. The germline gives CDR1 SEHNR, CDR2 FQNEAQ (reference sequence). The CDR3, as DNA: TGTGCCAGCAGACCCGGATCGGGGGAATCCTACAATGAGCAGTTCTTC. Translating it yields CASRPGSGESYNEQFF.

This clonotype has only a few counts. The V call is TRBV6-5, the J call TRBJ2-2; a weak D match, TRBD2 (6 bases). CDR1 and CDR2 (germline): MNHEY, SVGAGI. V lost 7 bases, J lost 2 bases, and 14 bases lay in between. The CDR3 loop spans 15 amino acids. The CDR3 DNA reads TGTGCCAGCACGTTGGGACTCAGTAACACCGGGGAGCTGTTTTTT. Its translation is CASTLGLSNTGELFF.